This is a list of T cell receptor beta chains from one sample in a study of Ad26.COV2.S vaccination and SARS-CoV-2 variants. The repertoire was sequenced with immunoSEQ multiplex PCR; TCRdb's copy has only in-frame clones and lacks some. The table records 300,000 to 500,000 clones, about nine tenths of them present only once. This sample comprised peripheral blood, obtained in a trial of Ad26.COV2.S vaccine versus placebo. The receptors shown here come from a person aged 18-60 years who received the Ad26.COV2.S COVID-19 vaccine or a placebo. Each CDR3 is given with its conserved first and last residue. Each record gives: D gene, clone size, V gene, J gene, CDR3 DNA, CDR3 protein. The D gene is left open where the match is weak. Expanded clones get a size class; other rows say once, few or many, or leave the size out.

NA	NA	TRBV19	TRBJ1-1	TGTGCCAGTAGTATGCGGATAAACACTGAAGCTTTCTTT	CASSMRINTEAFF
NA	NA	TRBV30	TRBJ1-1	TGTGCCTGGAGTGCGGGGAACACTGAAGCTTTCTTT	CAWSAGNTEAFF
NA	NA	TRBV30	TRBJ1-1	TGTGCCTGGCGCCTCAGGGGAGGATTCACTGAAGCTTTCTTT	CAWRLRGGFTEAFF
NA	NA	TRBV12-3/TRBV12-4	TRBJ1-5	TGTGCCAGCAGCCCCCACCAAGAGCCCCAGCATTTT	CASSPHQEPQHF
NA	NA	TRBV4-1	TRBJ2-7	TGCGCCAGCAGTCCTACAATTGGGGGCGCTCGCGAGCAGTACTTC	CASSPTIGGAREQYF
TRBD1	NA	TRBV6-5	TRBJ1-2	TGTGCCAGCAGGCCACAGGGGGCCCGAGGCTACACCTTC	CASRPQGARGYTF
NA	NA	TRBV7-6	TRBJ1-4	TGTGCCAGCAGCTTAGCTAAAGATGAAAAACTGTTTTTT	CASSLAKDEKLFF
TRBD1	NA	TRBV25-1	TRBJ2-5	TGTGCCAGCAGTGAAGGGGACAGCCAAGAGACCCAGTACTTC	CASSEGDSQETQYF
NA	NA	TRBV4-1	TRBJ1-2	TGCGCCAGCAGCCAACGGGTCCTTACAGGGACTGGCTACACCTTC	CASSQRVLTGTGYTF
NA	NA	TRBV5-6	TRBJ2-5	TGTGCCAGCAGCCCGACCAATGGAAAGACCCAGTACTTC	CASSPTNGKTQYF
NA	NA	TRBV30	TRBJ2-7	TGTGCCTGGAGTGTGTCAGGGGCCGAGCAGTACTTC	CAWSVSGAEQYF
NA	NA	TRBV9	TRBJ1-1	TGTGCCAGCAGCGCTGACACCATGAACACTGAAGCTTTCTTT	CASSADTMNTEAFF
TRBD1	NA	TRBV5-6	TRBJ1-1	TGTGCCAGCAGCCGGACAGGGAACACTGAAGCTTTCTTT	CASSRTGNTEAFF
NA	NA	TRBV4-1	TRBJ2-5	TGCGCCAGCAGCCTCCCGAAGGAGACCCAGTACTTC	CASSLPKETQYF
NA	NA	TRBV25-1	TRBJ2-3	TGTGCCAGCAGTGAGGGGGAACGGGGTGGGGATACGCAGTATTTT	CASSEGERGGDTQYF
TRBD1	NA	TRBV3-1/TRBV3-2	TRBJ1-2	TGTGCCAGCAGCCAGGGGACAGGAGATTTTAACTATGGCTACACCTTC	CASSQGTGDFNYGYTF
NA	NA	TRBV7-9	TRBJ2-3	TGTGCCAGCAGCCCCCCTGGAGATACGCAGTATTTT	CASSPPGDTQYF
TRBD1	NA	TRBV5-1	TRBJ2-7	TGCGCCAGCAGCACACAGGGGGCGAAGGGGGAGCAGTACTTC	CASSTQGAKGEQYF
NA	NA	TRBV7-2	TRBJ2-3	TGTGCCAGCAGCGTCGGGACGGCCGAAGGTACAGATACGCAGTATTTT	CASSVGTAEGTDTQYF
NA	NA	TRBV2	TRBJ1-1	TGTGCCAGCAGTAGAGGGGGATCTGACACTGAAGCTTTCTTT	CASSRGGSDTEAFF
NA	NA	TRBV7-2	TRBJ1-2	TGTGCCAGCAGCTTGACAGCTCAGAATGGCTACACCTTC	CASSLTAQNGYTF
NA	once	TRBV4-1	TRBJ1-1	TGCGCCAGCACTCCCCTGGGAGGAGGGAAAGCTTTCTTT	CASTPLGGGKAFF
NA	NA	TRBV4-1	TRBJ2-7	TGCGCCAGCAGCCACGACTACGAGCAGTACTTC	CASSHDYEQYF
NA	NA	TRBV2	TRBJ1-1	TGTGCCAGCAGCGCGGACGACACTGAAGCTTTCTTT	CASSADDTEAFF
NA	NA	TRBV7-8	TRBJ1-2	TGTGCCAGCAGCACGGCCGCCAGCTATGGCTACACCTTC	CASSTAASYGYTF
NA	once	TRBV6-5	TRBJ1-5	TGTGCCAGCAGTTACGTTTTGCAGGTTCACCAGCCCCAGCATTTT	CASSYVLQVHQPQHF
NA	NA	TRBV3-1/TRBV3-2	TRBJ1-2	TGTGCCAGCAGCCCACGTCCGACAGCGAGCGGTGGCTACACCTTC	CASSPRPTASGGYTF
NA	NA	TRBV27	TRBJ1-1	TGTGCCAGCAGTTTAGGCACTGAAGCTTTCTTT	CASSLGTEAFF
NA	many	TRBV5-4	TRBJ1-1	TGTGCCAGCAGCTTGGGGGGCATCAACACTGAAGCTTTCTTT	CASSLGGINTEAFF
NA	NA	TRBV5-1	TRBJ1-6	TGCGCCAGCAGCTTAGGGACGGGAGGGCAGCGCCGAAATTCACCCCTCCACTTT	CASSLGTGGQRRNSPLHF
TRBD1	NA	TRBV6-2/TRBV6-3	TRBJ2-7	TGTGCCAGCAGTCCGGACAGGGCAGGCTACGAGCAGTACTTC	CASSPDRAGYEQYF
NA	NA	TRBV5-5	TRBJ2-3	TGTGCCAGCAGCTCTCCGGGACGAAGCACAGATACGCAGTATTTT	CASSSPGRSTDTQYF
TRBD1	NA	TRBV3-1/TRBV3-2	TRBJ1-2	TGTGCCAGCAGCCAAGAGGGGACAGTAAGGGGCTACACCTTC	CASSQEGTVRGYTF
TRBD2	NA	TRBV13	TRBJ2-3	TGTGCCAGCAGCATCTCCGGAGGTCTAGCGGGGGGGCTTGGATACACTGAACGCACAGATACGCAGTATTTT	CASSISGGLAGGLGYTERTDTQYF
TRBD1	NA	TRBV18	TRBJ1-6	TGTGCCAGCTCACCATCGGACAGGGGGAATGTTAATTCACCCCTCCACTTT	CASSPSDRGNVNSPLHF